The rows below give T cell receptor beta chains drawn from one sample of a study of T cell responses to AZD1222 COVID-19 vaccine. Clones were sequenced by immunoSEQ multiplex PCR, and TCRdb holds only the in-frame ones, with some missing. This repertoire shows 150,000 to 160,000 clones, around 85% found once; its top ten account for about 5%. The starting material was peripheral blood, obtained on day 0 of MenACWY control vaccination. These receptors were taken from an adult in good health. Both conserved end residues are trimmed from each CDR3.

TRBJ2-7	TRBV5-1	ASSVRDRGHEQY
TRBJ1-3	TRBV5-1	ASSLSYRRGQNTIY
TRBJ1-2	TRBV4-1	ASSQGGGNYGYT
TRBJ2-5	TRBV28	ASSPGWGSSGWGETQY
TRBJ2-4	TRBV29-1	SVVVEAKNIQY
TRBJ1-1	TRBV13	ASSLYQTEAF
TRBJ2-1	TRBV7-2	ASSSSWQGRYEQF
TRBJ2-3	TRBV6-2/TRBV6-3	ASTPGFTSGDTQY
TRBJ1-1	TRBV14	ASSRQYTEAF
TRBJ1-6	TRBV19	ASGTASYNSPLH
TRBJ1-3	TRBV2	ASSPRVSGNTIY
TRBJ2-7	TRBV24-1	ATSDSRLAGGSI
TRBJ1-5	TRBV28	ASSPLLQGGAQH
TRBJ1-5	TRBV7-6	ASSLLGQGQPQH
TRBJ1-4	TRBV19	ATSGGAIEKLF
TRBJ1-1	TRBV4-1	ASSQDGRVEAF
TRBJ1-6	TRBV9	ASSSQGSPLH
TRBJ1-1	TRBV5-6	ATTGGIENTEAF
TRBJ1-1	TRBV18	ASSPMGSDTEAF
TRBJ2-4	TRBV6-9	ASSWGAKNIQY
TRBJ1-4	TRBV19	ASSIGGQANEKLF
TRBJ1-5	TRBV5-8	ASSRDRGYQPQH
TRBJ1-1	TRBV28	ASSFGDLNTEAF
TRBJ2-7	TRBV7-2	ASSRDRGQDYEQY
TRBJ2-2	TRBV7-8	AKGGGRPSTGELF
TRBJ2-3	TRBV20-1	SAPITDTQY
TRBJ1-2	TRBV12-5	ASGPNRAHYGYT
TRBJ2-2	TRBV3-1/TRBV3-2	ASSHGGGTGELF
TRBJ1-6	TRBV18	ASSPDRDNSPLH
TRBJ1-1	TRBV6-5	ASSYSSFGGGTEAF
TRBJ1-5	TRBV28	ASSFSGLWNQPQH
TRBJ1-1	TRBV12-3/TRBV12-4	ASSLQAGQEAF
TRBJ1-5	TRBV28	ASHQDGSNQPQH
TRBJ2-7	TRBV7-3	ASSPKTGYEQY
TRBJ1-1	TRBV28	ASSPQGLAIAEAF
TRBJ1-1	TRBV27	ASSNWDVPNTEAF
TRBJ1-5	TRBV28	ASSSGQGNQPQH
TRBJ1-2	TRBV11-2	ASSSRGGEIRYT
TRBJ1-2	TRBV28	ASSLTHYRRPGGGYT